The rows below give T cell receptor beta chains drawn from one sample of a study of monozygotic twins with inflammatory bowel disease. TCRdb reanalyzed the 5' RACE reads, giving one entry per CDR3 protein sequence and no DNA. The sample has around 220,000 distinct CDR3 sequences. Sequenced input: blood. These TCRs come from a human donor with ulcerative colitis or Crohn's disease, or a healthy co-twin of an affected twin (not recorded which). CDR3s include the opening cysteine and the closing phenylalanine or tryptophan.

TRBJ1-5	15	TRBV19	CASSIGGQGNQPQHF
TRBJ2-6	15	TRBV12-3/TRBV12-4	CASSFNGLEANVLTF
TRBJ2-3	11	TRBV7-3	CASRDTDTQYF
TRBJ2-2	15	TRBV4-2	CASSQIAGGDGELFF
TRBJ2-1	13	TRBV5-1	CASSLEGGVEQFF
TRBJ2-7	13	TRBV6-2/TRBV6-3	CAGRPSGSYEQYF
TRBJ2-5	14	TRBV28	CASSFLSSFETQYF
TRBJ2-1	16	TRBV20-1	CSAMTSGGFGRNEQFF
TRBJ2-2	14	TRBV5-1	CASSVRTGGGELFF
TRBJ1-1	11	TRBV20-1	CSAPRVTEAFF
TRBJ1-4	17	TRBV4-2	CASSQDYPVATNEKLFF
TRBJ2-5	14	TRBV10-3	CAISSGGSQETQYF
TRBJ2-2	13	TRBV30	CAWRMIYTGELFF
TRBJ1-2	14	TRBV5-1	CASSHSGTDGGYTF